This TCR beta chain was sequenced in a study of T cell changes during pregnancy in multiple sclerosis. V gave up 10 bases and J gave up 7 bases; unmatched junction bases: 15. Germline V lookup: CDR1 MRHNA, CDR2 SNTAGT. CDR3 length: 14 amino acids. Measured with immunoSEQ multiplex PCR; TCRdb has only the in-frame clones, and not every one. The data contain 30,000 to 40,000 clones, 85% to 90% of them seen just once; the ten biggest clones take up 6% to 7.5%. The source is a female donor with multiple sclerosis, enrolled in a pregnancy study. The sequencing used CD8+ T cells from peripheral blood mononuclear cells, collected in the third trimester of pregnancy. The V gene is TRBV6-4, the J gene TRBJ1-2, with 7 positions matching TRBD1. The CDR3, as DNA: TGTGCCACCCTAACCGACAGGGAACCCCTTGGCTACACCTTC. Translation: CATLTDREPLGYTF.